The TCR beta chain described here comes from a study of blood T cell repertoires in COVID-19. About the research overall: Specimens from acute and convalescent COVID-19 originated in the United States, Italy and Spain. PBMCs, B-cell-depleted T cells, or T cells were the source of the cDNA or gDNA that made up the material.

In the source study's methods: Amplification with reference gene primers provided the estimates of nucleated cell counts. TCRdb's table, derived via immunoSEQ multiplex PCR, lists solely in-frame clones and lacks some. That table gives V, J and clone size, and the DNA gave D and trimming. Of about 30,000 clones in the sample, about 90% were seen once. Per germline, CDR1 MGHRA and CDR2 YSYEKL. With V trimmed by 2 bases and J by 4 bases, 7 bases remained unmatched. The CDR3 contains 16 residues. This TCR was sampled from a man in his 60s with active COVID-19. Specimen: peripheral blood. This rearrangement joins TRBV4-1 to TRBJ1-5, with 8 bases that match TRBD1. CDR3: CASSQPGTGSNQPQHF. The CDR3 bases are TGCGCCAGCAGCCAACCAGGGACAGGCTCTAATCAGCCCCAGCATTTT.